This TCR beta chain was sequenced during a study of shared clonotypes between healthy human individuals. Generated by immunoSEQ multiplex PCR, the TCRdb table keeps only in-frame clones and is missing some. The repertoire consists of 2 million to 3 million clones, with 93% occurring once and the leading ten covering approximately 0.35%. V lost 6 bases and J lost 1, with 14 bases in between. Germline CDR1 is LNHDA and CDR2 is SQIVND (reference sequence). CDR3 length equals 15 residues. The sequence was obtained from a young man in good health. Some clones in this sample may be carry-over from other donors' samples. Input material: naive CD4+ T cells from PBMCs. Subset defined: CD45RA+ positively selected. V gene TRBV19 combines with J gene TRBJ2-3; the D is unclear. The CDR3 DNA follows: TGTGCCAGTAGAGGGATGGCAGGACGCACAGATACGCAGTATTTT. It specifies CASRGMAGRTDTQYF.